This T cell receptor (beta chain) was captured in a study of human T cells and chemical hapten exposure. TCRdb passed the RACE reads through MiXCR, listing each CDR3 protein once. The sample consists of 330,000 or so distinct CDR3 sequences, more than 5% of them appearing once. V lost 1 base and J lost 7, with 9 bases in between. This CDR3 is built from 13 residues. Germline V gives CDR1 KGHDR, CDR2 SFDVKD. This clonotype appeared many times. Time point meaning: patch test 2, 6 weeks after DPC sensitization. The treatment is: therapeutic diphenylcyclopropenone sensitization with weekly scalp DPC. Sequencing was performed on whole blood, taken in connection with sensitization to the hapten diphenylcyclopropenone (DPC). The chain recombines TRBV24-1 with TRBJ1-2; D gene unclear. The receptor was isolated from a woman between 18 and 30 years old with alopecia areata. Some clones in this sample may be carry-over from other donors' samples. The CDR3 sequence is CATSDFEGLGYTF. CDR3 DNA sequence: TGTGCCACCAGTGATTTCGAGGGTCTTGGCTACACCTTC.